The source of this TCR beta chain is a study of cytomegalovirus exposure and HLA in healthy donors. Findings and limits, study-wide: A link between a missense DCLRE1C variant and TCR beta V- and J-gene trimming emerged from a later analysis. Researchers catalogued over 150 TCR beta chains as cytomegalovirus-associated. Prior analysis indicated that the majority of TCR beta V segments exhibited productivity approximately 90% or approximately 30% of the time.

The CDR3 spans 14 residues. Germline values: CDR1 MNHEY, CDR2 SVGAGI. V was pared by 7 bases and J by 9 bases, with 19 bases between. The PCR ran on 60 Vbeta and 13 Jbeta primers. Assay: immunoSEQ multiplex PCR; the TCRdb copy retains only in-frame clones and omits some. The sample consists of 100,000 to 150,000 clones, about four fifths of them appearing once. A note on this clone: Antigen: not known.

This clonotype was sampled from a woman aged 55-70 years in good health and CMV-seropositive. The rearrangement joins TRBV6-5 to TRBJ2-1; maybe TRBD2 (5 bases). Sequenced sample: PBMCs. The CDR3 here is CASTPVGTRGEQFF. In nucleotides, the CDR3 is TGTGCCAGCACCCCCGTAGGCACTCGGGGTGAGCAGTTCTTC.